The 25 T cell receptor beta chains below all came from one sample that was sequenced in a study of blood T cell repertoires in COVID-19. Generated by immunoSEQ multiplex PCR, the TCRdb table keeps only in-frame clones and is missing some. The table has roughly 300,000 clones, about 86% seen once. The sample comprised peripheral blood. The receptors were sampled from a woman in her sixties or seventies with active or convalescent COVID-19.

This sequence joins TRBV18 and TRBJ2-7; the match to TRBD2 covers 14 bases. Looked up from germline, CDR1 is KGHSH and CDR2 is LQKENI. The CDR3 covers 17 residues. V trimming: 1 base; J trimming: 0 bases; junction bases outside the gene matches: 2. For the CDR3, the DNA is TGTGCCAGCTCACCACGGGGACTAGCGGGGGACTCCTACGAGCAGTACTTC. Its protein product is CASSPRGLAGDSYEQYF.

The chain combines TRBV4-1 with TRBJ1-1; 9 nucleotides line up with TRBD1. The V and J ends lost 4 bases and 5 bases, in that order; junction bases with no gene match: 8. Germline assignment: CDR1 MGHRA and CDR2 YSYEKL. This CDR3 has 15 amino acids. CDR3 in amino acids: CASSPQQGAKTEAFF. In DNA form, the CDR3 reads TGCGCCAGCAGCCCCCAACAGGGGGCCAAGACTGAAGCTTTCTTT.

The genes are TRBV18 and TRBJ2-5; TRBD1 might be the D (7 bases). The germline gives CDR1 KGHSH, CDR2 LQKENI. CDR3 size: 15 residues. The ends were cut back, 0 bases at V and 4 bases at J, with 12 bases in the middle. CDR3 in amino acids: CASSPPQGGGETQYF. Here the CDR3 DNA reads TGTGCCAGCTCACCACCCCAGGGGGGAGGAGAGACCCAGTACTTC.

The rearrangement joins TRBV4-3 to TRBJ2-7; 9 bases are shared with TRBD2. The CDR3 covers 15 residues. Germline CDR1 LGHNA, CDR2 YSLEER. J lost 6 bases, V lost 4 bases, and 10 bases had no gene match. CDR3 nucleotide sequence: TGCGCCAGCAGCCGGAGGGATGGCGGGGGGGCCGAGCAGTACTTC. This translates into CASSRRDGGGAEQYF.

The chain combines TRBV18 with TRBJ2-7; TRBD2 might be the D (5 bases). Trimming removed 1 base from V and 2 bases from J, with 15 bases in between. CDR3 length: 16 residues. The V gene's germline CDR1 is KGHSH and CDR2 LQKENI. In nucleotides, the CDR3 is TGTGCCAGCTCACCACGTTCGGGCCCGGGGACCTACGAGCAGTACTTC. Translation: CASSPRSGPGTYEQYF.

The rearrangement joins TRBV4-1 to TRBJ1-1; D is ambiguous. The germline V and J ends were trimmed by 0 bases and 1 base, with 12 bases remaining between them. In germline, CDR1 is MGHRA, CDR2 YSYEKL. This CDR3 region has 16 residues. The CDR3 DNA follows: TGCGCCAGCAGCCAAGATTCGGGTAGAAGGAACACTGAAGCTTTCTTT. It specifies CASSQDSGRRNTEAFF.

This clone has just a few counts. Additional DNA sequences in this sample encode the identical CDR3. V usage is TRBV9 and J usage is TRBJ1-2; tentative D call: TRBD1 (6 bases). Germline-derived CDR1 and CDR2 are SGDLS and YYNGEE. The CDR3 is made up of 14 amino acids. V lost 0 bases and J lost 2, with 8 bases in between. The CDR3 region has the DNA TGTGCCAGCAGCGTAGCCCAGGGGAACTATGGCTACACCTTC. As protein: CASSVAQGNYGYTF.

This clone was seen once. The CDR3 region is CASSYSSGGAIDYNEQFF. Here the CDR3 DNA reads TGTGCCAGCAGCTATTCCAGCGGGGGGGCGATTGACTACAATGAGCAGTTCTTC. The rearrangement joins TRBV2 to TRBJ2-1; TRBD2 matches at 10 bases. J gave up 3 bases and V 6 bases, and 14 bases lay outside the gene matches. Germline V CDR1 and CDR2: SNHLY, FYNNEI. This CDR3 contains 18 residues. Complete variable domain (other parts from reference TRBV2 and TRBJ2-1): EPEVTQTPSHQVTQMGQEVILRCVPISNHLYFYWYRQILGQKVEFLVSFYNNEISEKSEIFDDQFSVERPDGSNFTLKIRSTKLEDSAMYFCASSYSSGGAIDYNEQFFGPGTRLTVL.

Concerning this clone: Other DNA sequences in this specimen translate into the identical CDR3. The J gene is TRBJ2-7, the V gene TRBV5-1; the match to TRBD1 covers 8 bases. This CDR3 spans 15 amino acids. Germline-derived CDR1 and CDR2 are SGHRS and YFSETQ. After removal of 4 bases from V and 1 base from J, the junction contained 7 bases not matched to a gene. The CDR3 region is CASSPTGGSSYEQYF. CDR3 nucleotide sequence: TGCGCCAGCAGCCCTACAGGGGGTAGTTCCTACGAGCAGTACTTC.

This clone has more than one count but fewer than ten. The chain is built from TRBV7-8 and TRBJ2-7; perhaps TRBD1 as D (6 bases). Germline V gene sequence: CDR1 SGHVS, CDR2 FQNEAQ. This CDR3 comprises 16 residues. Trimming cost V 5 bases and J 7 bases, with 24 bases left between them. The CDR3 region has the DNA TGTGCCAGCAGCGCCACTTTCAGCAGGGGTGTAGGGGAGCAGTACTTC. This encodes CASSATFSRGVGEQYF.

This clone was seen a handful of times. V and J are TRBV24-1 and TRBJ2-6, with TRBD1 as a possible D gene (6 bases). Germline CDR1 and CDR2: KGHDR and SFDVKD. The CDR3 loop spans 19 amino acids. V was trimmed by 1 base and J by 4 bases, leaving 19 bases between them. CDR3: CATSDFWGLERRGANVLTF. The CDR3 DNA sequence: TGTGCCACCAGTGATTTTTGGGGGCTTGAGCGTAGAGGGGCCAACGTCCTGACTTTC.

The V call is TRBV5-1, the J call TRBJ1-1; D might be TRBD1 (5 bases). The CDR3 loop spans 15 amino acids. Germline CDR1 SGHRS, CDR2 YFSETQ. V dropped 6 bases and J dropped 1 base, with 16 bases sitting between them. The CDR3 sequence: CASTMGRQGNTEAFF. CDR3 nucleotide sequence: TGCGCCAGCACCATGGGGAGGCAGGGGAACACTGAAGCTTTCTTT.

The CDR3 sequence is CASSRDRVVNIQYF. The CDR3, as DNA: TGTGCCAGTAGTAGAGACAGGGTGGTGAACATTCAGTACTTC. The J gene is TRBJ2-4, the V gene TRBV19, with TRBD1 matching 7 bases. V dropped 4 bases and J dropped 7; count of bases not matched to a gene: 7. The CDR3 extends over 14 amino acids. Per germline, CDR1 LNHDA and CDR2 SQIVND (reference sequence).

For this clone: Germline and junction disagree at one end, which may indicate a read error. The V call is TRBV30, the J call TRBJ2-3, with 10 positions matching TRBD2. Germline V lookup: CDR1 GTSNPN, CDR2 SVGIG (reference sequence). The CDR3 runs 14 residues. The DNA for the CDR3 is TGTGCCAGGAGGTCTAGCGGGGGCCGAGATACGCAGTATTTT. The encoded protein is CARRSSGGRDTQYF. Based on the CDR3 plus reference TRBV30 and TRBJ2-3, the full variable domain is SQTIHQWPATLVQPVGSPLSLECTVEGTSNPNLYWYRQAAGRGLQLLFYSVGIGQISSEVPQNLSASRPQDRQFILSSKKLLLSDSGFYLCARRSSGGRDTQYFGPGTRLTVL.

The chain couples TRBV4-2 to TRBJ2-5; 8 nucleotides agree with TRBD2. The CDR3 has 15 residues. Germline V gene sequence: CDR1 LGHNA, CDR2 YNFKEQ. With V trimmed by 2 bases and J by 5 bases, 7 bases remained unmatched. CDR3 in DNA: TGTGCCAGCAGCCAAAAGGGGCGGGGGGACGAGACCCAGTACTTC. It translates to CASSQKGRGDETQYF.

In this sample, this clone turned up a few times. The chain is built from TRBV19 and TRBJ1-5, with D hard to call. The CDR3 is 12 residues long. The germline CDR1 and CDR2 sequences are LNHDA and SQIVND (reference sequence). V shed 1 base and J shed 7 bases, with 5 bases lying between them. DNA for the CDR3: TGTGCCAGTAGTATAGCCAGGCAGCCCCAGCATTTT. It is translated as CASSIARQPQHF.

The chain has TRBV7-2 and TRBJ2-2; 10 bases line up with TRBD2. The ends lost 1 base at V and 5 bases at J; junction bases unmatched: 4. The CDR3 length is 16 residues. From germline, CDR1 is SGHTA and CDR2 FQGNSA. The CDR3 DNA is TGTGCCAGCAGCTTAGATTCTAGCGGGGGAACCGGGGAGCTGTTTTTT. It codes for CASSLDSSGGTGELFF.

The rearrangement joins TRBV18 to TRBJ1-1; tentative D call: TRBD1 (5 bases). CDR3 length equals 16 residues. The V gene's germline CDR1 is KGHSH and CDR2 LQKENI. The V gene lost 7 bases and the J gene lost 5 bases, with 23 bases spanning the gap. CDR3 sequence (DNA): TGTGCCAGCTTCACCTCGGGGACTGGGGTGGGGACTGAAGCTTTCTTT. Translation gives CASFTSGTGVGTEAFF.

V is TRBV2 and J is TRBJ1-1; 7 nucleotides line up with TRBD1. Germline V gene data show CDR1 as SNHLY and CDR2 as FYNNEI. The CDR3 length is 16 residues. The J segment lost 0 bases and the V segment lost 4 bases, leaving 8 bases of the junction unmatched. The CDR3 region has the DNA TGTGCCAGCAGTGGTGACAGGGCCTTACTGAACACTGAAGCTTTCTTT. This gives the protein CASSGDRALLNTEAFF.

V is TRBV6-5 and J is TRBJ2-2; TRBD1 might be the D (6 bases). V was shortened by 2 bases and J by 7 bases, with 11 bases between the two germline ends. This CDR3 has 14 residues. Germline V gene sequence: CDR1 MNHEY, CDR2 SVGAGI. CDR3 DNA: TGTGCCAGCAGTTACCGTTACAGGGTCGGGGAGCTGTTTTTT. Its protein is CASSYRYRVGELFF.

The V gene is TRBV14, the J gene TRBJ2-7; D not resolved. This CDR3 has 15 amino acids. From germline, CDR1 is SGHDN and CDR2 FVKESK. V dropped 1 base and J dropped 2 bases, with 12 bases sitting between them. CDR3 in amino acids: CASSQGSHPTYEQYF. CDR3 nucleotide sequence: TGTGCCAGCAGCCAAGGAAGCCACCCTACCTACGAGCAGTACTTC.

The CDR3 reads CASSEETGLIWEQYF. CDR3 coding DNA: TGTGCCAGCAGTGAAGAAACAGGATTGATTTGGGAGCAGTACTTC. The chain recombines TRBV6-1 with TRBJ2-7; possible D gene TRBD1, 5 bases. In germline, CDR1 is MNHNS, CDR2 SASEGT. Trimming removed 1 base from V and 7 bases from J, with 17 bases in between. The CDR3 sequence is 15 residues long.

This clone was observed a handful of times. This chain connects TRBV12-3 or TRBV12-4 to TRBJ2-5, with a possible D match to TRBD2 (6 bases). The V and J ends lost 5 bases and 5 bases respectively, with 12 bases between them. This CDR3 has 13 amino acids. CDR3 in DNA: TGTGCCAGCAGTCCTACTAGCACGGAGACCCAGTACTTC. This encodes CASSPTSTETQYF.

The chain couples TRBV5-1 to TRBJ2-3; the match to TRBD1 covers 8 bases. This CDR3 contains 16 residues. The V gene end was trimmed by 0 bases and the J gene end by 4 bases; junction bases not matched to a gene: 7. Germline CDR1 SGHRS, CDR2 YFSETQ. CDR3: CASSLEQGAVADTQYF. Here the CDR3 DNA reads TGCGCCAGCAGCTTGGAGCAGGGGGCGGTGGCAGATACGCAGTATTTT. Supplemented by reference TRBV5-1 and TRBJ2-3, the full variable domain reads KAGVTQTPRYLIKTRGQQVTLSCSPISGHRSVSWYQQTPGQGLQFLFEYFSETQRNKGNFPGRFSGRQFSNSRSEMNVSTLELGDSALYLCASSLEQGAVADTQYFGPGTRLTVL.

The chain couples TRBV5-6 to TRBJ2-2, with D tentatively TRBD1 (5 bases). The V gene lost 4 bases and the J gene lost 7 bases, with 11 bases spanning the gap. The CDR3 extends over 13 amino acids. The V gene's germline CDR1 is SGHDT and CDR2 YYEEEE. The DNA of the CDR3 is TGTGCCAGCAGCCCCCCAGGGTTCGGGGAGCTGTTTTTT. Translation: CASSPPGFGELFF.